This T cell receptor beta chain originates from a study of T-cell reconstitution after alpha-beta-depleted transplantation in children. Findings and limits, study-wide: Most T-cell counts and diversity one year after the transplant came from T cells that were newly produced. Several hundred rapidly expanded clones from non-depleted graft cells reportedly supplied alpha-beta T cells about two months post-transplant.

Preparation of the TCRbeta library involved a method that used unique molecular identifiers. In TCRdb, the PCR reads were re-called with MiXCR into one record per CDR3 protein. The profile shows about 830,000 distinct CDR3 sequences, less than 20% of them singletons. This clonotype was seen a few times. Antigen specificity is unknown. The CDR3 loop spans 15 amino acids. Germline V CDR1 and CDR2: DFQATT, SNEGSKA (reference sequence). Trimming stripped 3 bases from V and 6 bases from J, with 18 bases between. The starting material was PBMCs, mostly from graft donor cells, obtained 360 days after TCRalphabeta/CD19-depleted stem cell transplant. V usage is TRBV20-1 and J usage is TRBJ1-5; D is unresolved. This clonotype originated in a male patient under 18 who had a stem cell transplant for acute lymphoblastic leukemia, so the T cells may come from the graft donor. CDR3 residues: CSASHTEGRAQPQHF. In DNA form, the CDR3 reads TGCAGTGCTAGCCACACGGAGGGAAGGGCTCAGCCCCAGCATTTT.